These 21 T cell receptor beta chains originate from one sample sequenced in a study of cytomegalovirus exposure and HLA in healthy donors. Primers: 60 Vbeta forward and 13 Jbeta reverse. Using immunoSEQ multiplex PCR, the repertoire was profiled, and TCRdb retains in-frame clones only, with some absent. Among nearly 110,000 clones listed, 74% were seen once. Material: PBMCs. The receptors originated from a woman aged 40 to 50 in good health and CMV-seropositive.

V gene TRBV7-3 combines with J gene TRBJ1-6; the D is unclear. The CDR3 is 14 residues long. Trimming removed 3 bases from V and 5 bases from J, with 8 bases in between. Per the germline V gene, CDR1 is SGHTA and CDR2 is FQGTGA. The CDR3 region has the DNA TGTGCCAGCAGCTTTGCCAGTAATAATTCACCCCTCCACTTT. Encoded protein: CASSFASNNSPLHF.

This chain connects TRBV27 to TRBJ1-2; the D gene is possibly TRBD1 (6 bases). The CDR3 covers 13 residues. V was clipped by 0 bases and J by 7 bases, with 9 bases between them. Germline assignment: CDR1 MNHEY and CDR2 SMNVEV (reference sequence). CDR3 nucleotide sequence: TGTGCCAGCAGTTTATCCAGGGGTGGTGGCTACACCTTC. Translating gives CASSLSRGGGYTF.

The chain is built from TRBV5-6 and TRBJ2-7, with 7 bases identical to TRBD1. This CDR3 comprises 13 residues. Germline CDR1 SGHDT, CDR2 YYEEEE. Unmatched junction bases numbered 13, after V lost 4 bases and J lost 12 bases. CDR3 in amino acids: CASSPDPQGNSYF. In DNA form, the CDR3 reads TGTGCCAGCAGCCCGGACCCACAGGGGAATTCGTACTTC.

This clone was found a few times. One end of the junction fails to match germline, which may point to a read error. This rearrangement joins TRBV7-7 to TRBJ2-3; D is uncertain. The length of the CDR3 is 14 residues. Looked up from germline, CDR1 is SSHAT and CDR2 is FNYEAQ (reference sequence). The CDR3 DNA reads as TGTGCTAGCAGTCCCGTGGCGAGTTCGAGGACGCAGTATTTT. Its translation: CASSPVASSRTQYF.

There are a few counts of this clone. Written as DNA, the CDR3 is TGCGCCAGCAGCTTGGCCCCGACAGGGGCGGGTGAAAAACTGTTTTTT. It specifies CASSLAPTGAGEKLFF. This chain connects TRBV5-1 to TRBJ1-4; 8 positions match TRBD1. V shed 0 bases, J shed 7 bases, and the junction held 8 bases outside the gene matches. The CDR3 has 16 amino acids. Germline loops: CDR1 SGHRS, CDR2 YFSETQ.

The chain carries TRBV7-9 and TRBJ1-2; 7 nucleotides line up with TRBD1. With 5 bases clipped from V and 6 bases from J, the junction kept 6 bases outside the gene matches. The germline V gene encodes CDR1 SEHNR and CDR2 FQNEAQ (reference sequence). This CDR3 contains 13 residues. CDR3 amino acids: CASSPGQANGYTF. The CDR3, as DNA: TGTGCCAGCAGCCCTGGACAGGCAAATGGCTACACCTTC.

The chain employs TRBV30 and TRBJ2-7; weak D call: TRBD2 (5 bases). This CDR3 region has 13 residues. The germline V gene has CDR1 GTSNPN and CDR2 SVGIG (reference sequence). Trimming stripped 1 base from V and 3 bases from J, with 10 bases between. CDR3 coding DNA: TGTGCCTGGAGTGGGATAGGGAGCTACGAGCAGTACTTC. Translating gives CAWSGIGSYEQYF.

V gene TRBV9 combines with J gene TRBJ1-4; D gene uncertain. The CDR3 has 13 amino acids. Trimming took off 0 bases at V and 14 bases at J, with 14 bases between the two ends. Germline V CDR1 and CDR2: SGDLS, YYNGEE. The CDR3 spells CASSVDVESRLFF. The CDR3 region has the DNA TGTGCCAGCAGCGTAGATGTGGAGAGTAGGCTGTTTTTT.

This clone was seen a few times. The J gene is TRBJ2-1, the V gene TRBV9; 10 bases fit TRBD2. V gave up 0 bases and J gave up 10 bases; unmatched junction bases: 1. CDR1 and CDR2 (germline): SGDLS, YYNGEE. CDR3 size: 13 residues. This CDR3 is CASSVGLAGEQFF. The CDR3 DNA follows: TGTGCCAGCAGCGTAGGACTAGCGGGCGAGCAGTTCTTC.

The chain has TRBV7-9 and TRBJ2-7, with TRBD2 matching over 7 bases. With 0 bases clipped from V and 6 bases from J, the junction kept 2 bases outside the gene matches. The CDR3 contains 13 residues. Germline CDR1 and CDR2: SEHNR and FQNEAQ (reference sequence). CDR3 coding DNA: TGTGCCAGCAGCTTAGCGGGGGAGGGCGAGCAGTACTTC. Its translation: CASSLAGEGEQYF.

The chain is built from TRBV7-2 and TRBJ1-4, with D possibly TRBD1 on 6 matching bases. V lost 5 bases, J lost 5 bases, and 24 bases lay in between. From germline, CDR1 is SGHTA and CDR2 FQGNSA. The CDR3 covers 18 residues. CDR3 sequence: CASSPQRGTEVFNEKLFF. DNA of the CDR3: TGTGCCAGCAGCCCCCAAAGGGGGACCGAAGTTTTCAATGAAAAACTGTTTTTT. The complete variable domain, with remaining parts taken from reference TRBV7-2 and TRBJ1-4, reads GAGVSQSPSNKVTEKGKDVELRCDPISGHTALYWYRQSLGQGLEFLIYFQGNSAPDKSGLPSDRFSAERTGGSVSTLTIQRTQQEDSAVYLCASSPQRGTEVFNEKLFFGSGTQLSVL.

This chain links TRBV6-6 with TRBJ2-4, with 7 bases aligning to TRBD1. Germline lookup yields CDR1 MNHNY and CDR2 SVGAGI (reference sequence). The CDR3 has 15 amino acids. The ends lost 5 bases at V and 3 bases at J; junction bases unmatched: 7. Written as DNA, the CDR3 is TGTGCCAGCAGTAAGGGGGACAGTTACAAAAACATTCAGTACTTC. Its translation is CASSKGDSYKNIQYF.

This clone was counted a few times. The chain uses TRBV5-1 and TRBJ1-1; D remains ambiguous. Germline loops: CDR1 SGHRS, CDR2 YFSETQ. The CDR3 is 13 residues long. Trimming left V 5 bases short and J 2 bases short, with 10 bases between. The CDR3 here is CASSTVENTEAFF. In nucleotides, the CDR3 is TGCGCCAGCAGTACAGTGGAAAACACTGAAGCTTTCTTT.

The V gene is TRBV19, the J gene TRBJ2-3, with TRBD2 as a possible D gene (5 bases). CDR1 LNHDA and CDR2 SQIVND come from the germline V gene (reference sequence). Between the trimmed V and J ends, which lost 4 bases and 2 bases, there was a span of 10 bases. This CDR3 is built from 14 residues. The CDR3 DNA reads as TGTGCCAGTAGTAGTGAGGGTTCCACAGATACGCAGTATTTT. Translated: CASSSEGSTDTQYF.

The CDR3 loop is CASSLLWTSQGTEAFF. CDR3 in DNA: TGCGCCAGCAGCTTGTTGTGGACTTCTCAGGGGACTGAAGCTTTCTTT. The chain carries TRBV5-1 and TRBJ1-1; D might be TRBD1 (6 bases). V lost 1 base and J 5 bases, leaving 18 bases between the germline ends. The CDR3 is 16 residues long. Germline assignment: CDR1 SGHRS and CDR2 YFSETQ.

CDR3 residues: CAWSRGASYEQYF. The CDR3, as DNA: TGTGCCTGGAGTCGGGGGGCGTCATACGAGCAGTACTTC. J is TRBJ2-7 and V is TRBV30, with D perhaps TRBD2 (7 bases). V was cut by 2 bases and J by 4 bases, with 12 bases left in between. The CDR3 is 13 residues long. The germline V gene has CDR1 GTSNPN and CDR2 SVGIG (reference sequence).

The chain joins TRBV11-2 to TRBJ2-2, with D tentatively TRBD1 (5 bases). The V end lost 1 base, the J end lost 3 bases, and 9 bases lay between the germline ends. The CDR3 runs to 15 residues. In germline, CDR1 is SGHAT, CDR2 FQNNGV. The CDR3 nucleotides are TGTGCCAGCAGCTTAGTTGACAGTTACACCGGGGAGCTGTTTTTT. Protein product: CASSLVDSYTGELFF.

V usage is TRBV28 and J usage is TRBJ1-4; 9 nucleotides line up with TRBD1. The CDR3 is made up of 15 amino acids. The germline V gene has CDR1 MDHEN and CDR2 SYDVKM. V shed 5 bases and J 7 bases; nucleotides not matched to a gene: 8. CDR3: CASSVIQGASEKLFF. The CDR3 nucleotides read TGTGCCAGCAGTGTCATACAGGGGGCGAGTGAAAAACTGTTTTTT.

This sequence joins TRBV7-3 and TRBJ1-1; D possibly corresponds to TRBD1 (6 bases). In germline, CDR1 is SGHTA, CDR2 FQGTGA. V was cut by 4 bases and J by 1 base, with 13 bases left in between. The CDR3 loop spans 15 amino acids. As DNA, the CDR3 is TGTGCCAGCAGCTCGGACAGTACGGGGAACACTGAAGCTTTCTTT. Encoded protein: CASSSDSTGNTEAFF.

This chain links TRBV10-2 with TRBJ1-2; 7 positions match TRBD1. J was trimmed by 0 bases and V by 8 bases; bases with no gene match: 9. Germline values: CDR1 WSHSY, CDR2 SAAADI. This CDR3 has 15 residues. Here the CDR3 reads CASVQGGLANYGYTF. CDR3 coding DNA: TGCGCCAGCGTCCAGGGGGGTTTAGCTAACTATGGCTACACCTTC.

The chain links TRBV5-4 to TRBJ1-1; TRBD1 aligns across 8 bases. The ends lost 3 bases at V and 2 bases at J; junction bases unmatched: 3. This CDR3 contains 14 residues. The germline CDR1 and CDR2 sequences are SGHNT and YYREEE (reference sequence). In DNA, the CDR3 is TGTGCCAGCAGCTCTGGGACAGGTAACACTGAAGCTTTCTTT. It translates to CASSSGTGNTEAFF.